This T cell receptor (beta chain) appears in the sequencing data of a study of blood T cell repertoires in COVID-19. Study as a whole: Collection of acute and convalescent COVID-19 samples took place in the United States, Italy and Spain. Nucleic acid was either cDNA or gDNA, and it came from T cells, B-cell-depleted T cells, or PBMCs.

Per the original data handling: For nucleated cells, counts were estimated from reference gene primer amplification. Data came from immunoSEQ multiplex PCR; TCRdb stores just in-frame clones and leaves some out. That table furnishes V, J and clone size, whereas the DNA furnished D and trimming. The top ten clones hold approximately 4.9% of a sample with 95,000 to 150,000 clones, 70% to 85% of them seen once. This CDR3 has 12 amino acids. Germline V gene lookup returns CDR1 SEHNR and CDR2 FQNEAQ (reference sequence). Trimming shortened V by 6 bases and J by 11 bases, and 16 bases separated the two germline ends.

The origin of this receptor is an older woman with acute or convalescent COVID-19. The J gene is TRBJ1-1, the V gene TRBV7-9; no definite D call. The specimen was peripheral blood. In DNA form, the CDR3 reads TGTGCCAGCAGTCCCCGCAGTCCTGGCGCTTTCTTT. Its protein product is CASSPRSPGAFF.